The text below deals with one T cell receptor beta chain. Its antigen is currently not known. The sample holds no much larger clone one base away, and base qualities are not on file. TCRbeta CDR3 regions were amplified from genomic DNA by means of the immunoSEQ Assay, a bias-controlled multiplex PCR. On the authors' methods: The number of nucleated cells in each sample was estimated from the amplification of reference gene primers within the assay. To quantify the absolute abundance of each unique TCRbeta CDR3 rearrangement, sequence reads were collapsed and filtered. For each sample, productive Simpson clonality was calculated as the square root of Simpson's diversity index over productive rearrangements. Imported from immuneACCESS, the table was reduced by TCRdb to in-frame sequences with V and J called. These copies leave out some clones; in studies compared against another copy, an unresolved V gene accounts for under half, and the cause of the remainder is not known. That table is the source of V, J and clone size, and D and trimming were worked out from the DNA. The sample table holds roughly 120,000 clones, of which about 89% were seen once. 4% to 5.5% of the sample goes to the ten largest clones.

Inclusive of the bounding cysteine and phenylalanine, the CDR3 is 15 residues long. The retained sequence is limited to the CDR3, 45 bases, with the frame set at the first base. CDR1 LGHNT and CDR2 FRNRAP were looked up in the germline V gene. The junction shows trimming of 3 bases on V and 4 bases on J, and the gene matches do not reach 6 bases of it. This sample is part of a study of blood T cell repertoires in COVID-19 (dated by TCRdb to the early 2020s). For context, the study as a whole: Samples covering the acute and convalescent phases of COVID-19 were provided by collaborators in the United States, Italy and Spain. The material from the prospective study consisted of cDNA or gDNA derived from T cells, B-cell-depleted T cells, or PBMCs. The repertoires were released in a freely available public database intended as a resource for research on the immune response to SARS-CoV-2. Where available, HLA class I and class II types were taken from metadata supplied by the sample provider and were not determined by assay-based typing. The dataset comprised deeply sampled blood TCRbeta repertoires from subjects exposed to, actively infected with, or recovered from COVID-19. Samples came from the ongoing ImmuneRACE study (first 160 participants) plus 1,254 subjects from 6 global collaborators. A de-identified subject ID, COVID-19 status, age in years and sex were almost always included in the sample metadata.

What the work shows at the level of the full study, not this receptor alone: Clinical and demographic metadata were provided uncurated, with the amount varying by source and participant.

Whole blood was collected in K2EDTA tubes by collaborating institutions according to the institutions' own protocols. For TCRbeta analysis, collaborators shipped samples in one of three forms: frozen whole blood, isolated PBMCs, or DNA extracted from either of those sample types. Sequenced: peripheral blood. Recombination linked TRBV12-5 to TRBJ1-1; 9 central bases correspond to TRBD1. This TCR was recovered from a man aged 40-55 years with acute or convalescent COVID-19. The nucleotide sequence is TGTGCTAGTGGTTTCTACAGGGGGCAAGGCACTGAAGCTTTCTTT. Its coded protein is CASGFYRGQGTEAFF.